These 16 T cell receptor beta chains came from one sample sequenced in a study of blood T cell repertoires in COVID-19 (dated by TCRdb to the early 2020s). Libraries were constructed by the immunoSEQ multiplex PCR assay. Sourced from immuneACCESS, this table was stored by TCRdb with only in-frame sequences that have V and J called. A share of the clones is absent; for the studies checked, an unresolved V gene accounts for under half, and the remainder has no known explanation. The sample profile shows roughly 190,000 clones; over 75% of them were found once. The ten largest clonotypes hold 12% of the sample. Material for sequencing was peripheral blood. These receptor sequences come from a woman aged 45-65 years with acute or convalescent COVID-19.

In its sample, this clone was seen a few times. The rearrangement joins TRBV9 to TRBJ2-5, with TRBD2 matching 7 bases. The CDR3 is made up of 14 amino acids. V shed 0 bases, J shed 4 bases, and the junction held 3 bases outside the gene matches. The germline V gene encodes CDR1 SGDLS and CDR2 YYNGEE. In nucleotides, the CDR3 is TGTGCCAGCAGCGTAGGACCGGGAGGAGAGACCCAGTACTTC. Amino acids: CASSVGPGGETQYF.

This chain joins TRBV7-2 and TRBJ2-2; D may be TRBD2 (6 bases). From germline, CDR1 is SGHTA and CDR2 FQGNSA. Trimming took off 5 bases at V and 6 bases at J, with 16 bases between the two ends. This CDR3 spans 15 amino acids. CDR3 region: CASSASVTGAGELFF. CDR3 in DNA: TGTGCCAGCAGCGCCAGCGTCACGGGGGCCGGGGAGCTGTTTTTT.

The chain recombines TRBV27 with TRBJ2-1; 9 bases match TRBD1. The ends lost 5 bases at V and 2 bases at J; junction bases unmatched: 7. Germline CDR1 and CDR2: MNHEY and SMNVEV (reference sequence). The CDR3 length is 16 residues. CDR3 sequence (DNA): TGTGCCAGCAGTCGCATAGACAGGGGGGCCTACAATGAGCAGTTCTTC. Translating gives CASSRIDRGAYNEQFF.

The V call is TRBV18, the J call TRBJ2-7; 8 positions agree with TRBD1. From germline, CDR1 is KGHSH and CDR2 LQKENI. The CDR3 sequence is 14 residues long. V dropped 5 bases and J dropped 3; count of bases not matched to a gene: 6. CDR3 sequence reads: CASSGSGQGYEQYF. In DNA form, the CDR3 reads TGTGCCAGCTCAGGTAGCGGACAGGGCTACGAGCAGTACTTC.

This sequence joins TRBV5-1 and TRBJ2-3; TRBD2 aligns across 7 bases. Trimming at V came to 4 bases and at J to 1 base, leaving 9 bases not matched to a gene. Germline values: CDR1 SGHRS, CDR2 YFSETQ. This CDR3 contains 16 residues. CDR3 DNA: TGCGCCAGCAGCCCCCTGGAGGCGGGAGGCACAGATACGCAGTATTTT. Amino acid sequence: CASSPLEAGGTDTQYF.

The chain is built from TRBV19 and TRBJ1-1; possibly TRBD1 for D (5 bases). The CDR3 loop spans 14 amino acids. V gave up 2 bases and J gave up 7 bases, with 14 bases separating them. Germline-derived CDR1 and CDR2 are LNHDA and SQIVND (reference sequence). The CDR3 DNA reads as TGTGCCAGTAGTATACCCCCCAGGGTTAATGAAGCTTTCTTT. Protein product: CASSIPPRVNEAFF.

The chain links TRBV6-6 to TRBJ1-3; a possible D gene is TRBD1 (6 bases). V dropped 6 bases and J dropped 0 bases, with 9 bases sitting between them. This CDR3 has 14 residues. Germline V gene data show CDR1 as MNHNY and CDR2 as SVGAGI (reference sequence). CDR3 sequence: CASSDRTSGNTIYF. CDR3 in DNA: TGTGCCAGCAGCGACAGGACCTCTGGAAACACCATATATTTT.

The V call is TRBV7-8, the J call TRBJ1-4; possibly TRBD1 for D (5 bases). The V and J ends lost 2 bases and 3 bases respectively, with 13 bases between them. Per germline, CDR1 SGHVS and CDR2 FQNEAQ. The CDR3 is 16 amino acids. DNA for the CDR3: TGTGCCAGCAGCTTACTCGTCGACAGAGCTAATGAAAAACTGTTTTTT. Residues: CASSLLVDRANEKLFF.

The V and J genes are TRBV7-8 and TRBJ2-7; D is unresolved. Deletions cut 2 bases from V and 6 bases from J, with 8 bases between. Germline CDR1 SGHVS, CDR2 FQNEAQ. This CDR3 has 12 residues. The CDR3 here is CASSLYGAEQYF. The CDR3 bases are TGTGCCAGCAGCTTATACGGAGCCGAGCAGTACTTC.

The DNA for the CDR3 is TGTGCCAGCAGTCCCGGGACAGGCCTCCCTGGGGCCAACGTCCTGACTTTC. It is translated as CASSPGTGLPGANVLTF. The rearrangement joins TRBV2 to TRBJ2-6; 8 bases are a match to TRBD1. The CDR3 length is 17 residues. Trimming took 5 bases from V and 2 from J; bases not matched to a gene: 8. Germline lookup yields CDR1 SNHLY and CDR2 FYNNEI. Combining the CDR3 with reference TRBV2 and TRBJ2-6 gives the whole variable domain EPEVTQTPSHQVTQMGQEVILRCVPISNHLYFYWYRQILGQKVEFLVSFYNNEISEKSEIFDDQFSVERPDGSNFTLKIRSTKLEDSAMYFCASSPGTGLPGANVLTFGAGSRLTVL.

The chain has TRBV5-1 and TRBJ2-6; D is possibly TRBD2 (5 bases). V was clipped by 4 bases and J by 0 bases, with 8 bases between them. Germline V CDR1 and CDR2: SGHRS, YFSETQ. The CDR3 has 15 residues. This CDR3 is CASSQGSSGANVLTF. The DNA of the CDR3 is TGCGCCAGCAGCCAAGGGAGCTCTGGGGCCAACGTCCTGACTTTC.

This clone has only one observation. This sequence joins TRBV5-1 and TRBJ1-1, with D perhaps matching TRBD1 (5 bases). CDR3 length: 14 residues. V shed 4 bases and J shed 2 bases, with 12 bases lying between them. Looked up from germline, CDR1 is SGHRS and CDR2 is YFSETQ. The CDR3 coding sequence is TGCGCCAGCAGCCCCGGCGACAGCAACACTGAAGCTTTCTTT. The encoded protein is CASSPGDSNTEAFF. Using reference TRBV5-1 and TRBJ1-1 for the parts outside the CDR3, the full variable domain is KAGVTQTPRYLIKTRGQQVTLSCSPISGHRSVSWYQQTPGQGLQFLFEYFSETQRNKGNFPGRFSGRQFSNSRSEMNVSTLELGDSALYLCASSPGDSNTEAFFGQGTRLTVV.

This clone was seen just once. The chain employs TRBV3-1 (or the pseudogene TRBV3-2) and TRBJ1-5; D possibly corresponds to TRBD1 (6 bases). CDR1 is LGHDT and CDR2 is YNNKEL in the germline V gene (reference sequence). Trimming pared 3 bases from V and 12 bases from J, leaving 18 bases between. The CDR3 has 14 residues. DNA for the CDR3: TGTGCCAGCAGCCAGAGGGGCGAAGGGGGGGTCCAGCATTTT. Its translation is CASSQRGEGGVQHF.

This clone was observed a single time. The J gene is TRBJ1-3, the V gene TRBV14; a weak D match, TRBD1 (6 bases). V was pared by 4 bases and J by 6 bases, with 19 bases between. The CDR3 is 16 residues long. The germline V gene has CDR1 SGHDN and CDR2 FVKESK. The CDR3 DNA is TGTGCCAGCAGCCGACTCCGGGGACAAGGCCTAAACACCATATATTTT. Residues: CASSRLRGQGLNTIYF.

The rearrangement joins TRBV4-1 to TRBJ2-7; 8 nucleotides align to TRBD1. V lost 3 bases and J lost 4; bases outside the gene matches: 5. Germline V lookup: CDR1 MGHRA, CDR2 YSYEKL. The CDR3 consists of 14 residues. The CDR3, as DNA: TGCGCCAGCAGCCACAGGACAGGGAGTTACGAGCAGTACTTC. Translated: CASSHRTGSYEQYF.

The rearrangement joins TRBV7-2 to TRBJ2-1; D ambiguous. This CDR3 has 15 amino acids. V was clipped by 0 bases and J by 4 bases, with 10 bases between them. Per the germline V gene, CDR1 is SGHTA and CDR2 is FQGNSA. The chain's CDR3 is CASSLATAPYNEQFF. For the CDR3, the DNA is TGTGCCAGCAGCTTAGCCACAGCACCGTACAATGAGCAGTTCTTC.